These 17 T cell receptor beta chains were all obtained from the same sample, sequenced in a study of cytotoxic CD8 clonotypes in ibrutinib-treated CLL (dated by TCRdb to about 2021). Libraries came from the immunoSEQ multiplex PCR assay. Sourced from immuneACCESS, this table was stored by TCRdb with only in-frame sequences that have V and J called. A share of the clones is absent; for the studies checked, an unresolved V gene accounts for under half, and the remainder has no known explanation. Here the sample has hundreds of thousands of clones; roughly 85% occur a single time. The ten biggest clones cover 5.5% to 8% of the sample. Sequenced material: PBMCs, taken before ibrutinib treatment. These receptors all come from a human donor with chronic lymphocytic leukemia.

V and J are TRBV4-2 and TRBJ1-3; 7 bases fit TRBD1. This CDR3 comprises 16 residues. The germline V gene encodes CDR1 LGHNA and CDR2 YNFKEQ. The V gene end was trimmed by 1 base and the J gene end by 6 bases; junction bases not matched to a gene: 9. The CDR3 nucleotides read TGTGCCAGCAGCCAAGCACCGGGACAGTTGATAAACACCATATATTTT. Amino acid sequence: CASSQAPGQLINTIYF.

This sequence joins TRBV7-7 and TRBJ2-5; 7 bases map to TRBD1. Per germline, CDR1 SSHAT and CDR2 FNYEAQ (reference sequence). The CDR3 contains 14 residues. With 4 bases clipped from V and 5 bases from J, the junction kept 7 bases outside the gene matches. Here the CDR3 reads CASSYTGVGETQYF. The CDR3 DNA reads TGTGCCAGCAGCTATACAGGGGTAGGGGAGACCCAGTACTTC.

The chain employs TRBV5-4 and TRBJ1-3; D not resolved. Trimming pared 7 bases from V and 4 bases from J, leaving 15 bases between. CDR3 length equals 14 residues. Germline V lookup: CDR1 SGHNT, CDR2 YYREEE (reference sequence). The CDR3 loop is CASHGTGAGNTIYF. In DNA form, the CDR3 reads TGTGCCAGCCACGGAACGGGCGCGGGAAACACCATATATTTT.

The count of this clone is one. This sequence joins TRBV4-1 and TRBJ2-7, with TRBD1 identical over 9 bases. The germline gives CDR1 MGHRA, CDR2 YSYEKL. V trimming: 3 bases; J trimming: 3 bases; junction bases outside the gene matches: 15. The CDR3 has 18 residues. This CDR3 reads CASSHLPTGQGFLYEQYF. The CDR3 nucleotides read TGCGCCAGCAGCCACCTACCGACGGGACAGGGTTTTCTCTACGAGCAGTACTTC.

The CDR3 here is CASQMNVLETQYF. The CDR3 bases are TGTGCCAGCCAGATGAATGTCCTGGAGACCCAGTACTTC. The V gene is TRBV2, the J gene TRBJ2-5; D is unclear. CDR3 size: 13 residues. Per the germline V gene, CDR1 is SNHLY and CDR2 is FYNNEI. The V end was cut by 8 bases, the J end by 5 bases, with 15 bases between.

This clone was detected only once. The rearrangement links TRBV4-1 to TRBJ2-3; no definite D call. Germline V gene data show CDR1 as MGHRA and CDR2 as YSYEKL. CDR3 length: 18 residues. Trimming removed 0 bases at V and 7 bases at J, with 23 bases between. The CDR3 loop reads CASSQEGPSWEPRNTQYF. DNA of the CDR3: TGCGCCAGCAGCCAAGAAGGTCCATCGTGGGAACCCCGAAATACGCAGTATTTT.

The V call is TRBV5-6, the J call TRBJ2-7; possibly TRBD1 or TRBD2 for D (6 bases each). V was clipped by 2 bases and J by 6 bases, with 21 bases between them. There are 16 residues in the CDR3. The germline V gene encodes CDR1 SGHDT and CDR2 YYEEEE. In nucleotides, the CDR3 is TGTGCCAGCAGCTTCTTTTCGGTTAGGGGGGAAGGCGAGCAGTACTTC. Its translation is CASSFFSVRGEGEQYF.

The genes are TRBV5-8 and TRBJ1-1; no clear D gene. Germline values: CDR1 SGHTS, CDR2 YDEGEE. V was pared by 1 base and J by 1 base, with 5 bases between. This CDR3 region has 13 residues. DNA for the CDR3: TGTGCCAGCAGCTTGCTTGAGAACACTGAAGCTTTCTTT. Residues: CASSLLENTEAFF.

The chain links TRBV9 to TRBJ2-1, with 9 bases matching TRBD2. V was pared by 2 bases and J by 7 bases, with 4 bases of the junction left unmatched. This CDR3 has 14 residues. Germline V CDR1 and CDR2: SGDLS, YYNGEE. CDR3: CASSVSGRTNEQFF. The CDR3 coding sequence is TGTGCCAGCAGCGTCAGCGGGAGGACAAATGAGCAGTTCTTC.

The chain employs TRBV6-5 and TRBJ1-1; D is ambiguous. The CDR3 extends over 13 amino acids. Germline lookup yields CDR1 MNHEY and CDR2 SVGAGI. V was shortened by 5 bases and J by 0 bases, with 7 bases between the two germline ends. The chain's CDR3 is CASSKRMNTEAFF. The CDR3 nucleotides are TGTGCCAGCAGTAAGAGAATGAACACTGAAGCTTTCTTT.

The gene calls are TRBV19 and TRBJ1-2, with D tentatively TRBD1 (5 bases). Per the germline V gene, CDR1 is LNHDA and CDR2 is SQIVND (reference sequence). V lost 6 bases to trimming and J lost 4 bases, with 12 bases between them. The CDR3 sequence is 13 residues long. CDR3 sequence reads: CASRQLQGYGYTF. As DNA, the CDR3 is TGTGCCAGTAGACAATTGCAGGGCTATGGCTACACCTTC.

The chain links TRBV9 to TRBJ1-1; 7 nucleotides line up with TRBD1. CDR1 is SGDLS, CDR2 YYNGEE, per germline. This CDR3 region has 15 residues. With V trimmed by 6 bases and J by 1 base, 9 bases remained unmatched. CDR3 amino acids: CASNRGGQKNTEAFF. The CDR3 DNA follows: TGTGCCAGCAACCGGGGGGGACAGAAGAACACTGAAGCTTTCTTT.

In this sample, this clone turned up once. CDR3: CASSGTANEKLFF. In DNA form, the CDR3 reads TGTGCCAGCAGTGGGACAGCTAATGAAAAACTGTTTTTT. The chain combines TRBV25-1 with TRBJ1-4, with D perhaps matching TRBD1 (6 bases). CDR1 is MGHDK, CDR2 SYGVNS, per germline. V was trimmed by 4 bases and J by 3 bases, leaving 6 bases between them. The CDR3 runs to 13 residues. Complete variable domain (other parts from reference TRBV25-1 and TRBJ1-4): EADIYQTPRYLVIGTGKKITLECSQTMGHDKMYWYQQDPGMELHLIHYSYGVNSTEKGDLSSESTVSRIRTEHFPLTLESARPSHTSQYLCASSGTANEKLFFGSGTQLSVL.

This clone was counted between two and nine times. The J gene is TRBJ2-1, the V gene TRBV10-2; the D is unclear. CDR3 length equals 13 residues. The germline V gene encodes CDR1 WSHSY and CDR2 SAAADI. V was clipped by 5 bases and J by 5 bases, with 10 bases between them. CDR3 in amino acids: CASSLLPNNEQFF. CDR3 in DNA: TGCGCCAGCAGTCTACTACCTAACAATGAGCAGTTCTTC.

The V call is TRBV11-2, the J call TRBJ2-2; 10 bases fit TRBD1. Unmatched junction bases numbered 4, after V lost 1 base and J lost 5 bases. CDR3 length: 16 residues. Germline CDR1 and CDR2: SGHAT and FQNNGV. CDR3 coding DNA: TGTGCCAGCAGCTTAGCGTGGGGACAGGGGACCGGGGAGCTGTTTTTT. This codes for CASSLAWGQGTGELFF.

The rearrangement links TRBV11-2 to TRBJ2-1; D perhaps matches TRBD1 (5 bases). CDR3 length equals 13 residues. CDR1 and CDR2 (germline): SGHAT, FQNNGV. The ends were cut back, 5 bases at V and 9 bases at J, with 14 bases in the middle. The CDR3: CASSPDFGAEQFF. The CDR3 DNA reads TGTGCCAGCAGCCCAGACTTTGGGGCTGAGCAGTTCTTC.

This clone showed up just once. The CDR3 DNA reads as TGCGCCAGCAGCCGATTTGAGGGCCAGCCCCAGCATTTT. Translating it yields CASSRFEGQPQHF. V and J are TRBV4-3 and TRBJ1-5; unclear D gene. The CDR3 is made up of 13 amino acids. The germline CDR1 and CDR2 sequences are LGHNA and YSLEER. With 4 bases removed from V and 7 bases from J, the gap between germline ends came to 11 bases.